This T cell receptor beta chain is from a study of OX40 agonist ivuxolimab in advanced cancers. At cycle 4 day 1, cycle 7 day 1, and baseline, blood was sampled. From germline, CDR1 is LNHDA and CDR2 SQIVND (reference sequence). The V and J ends lost 4 bases and 3 bases, in that order; junction bases with no gene match: 7. The CDR3 spans 17 residues. Overall study findings and caveats: CD4+ and CD8+ T cells in blood underwent clonal expansion by week 6 at 0.1 to 3.0 mg/kg. Patients who responded partially at 0.1-3.0 mg/kg showed clonal expansion ranking among the lowest.

Comments on this clone: Its antigen is undetermined.

Clones were read by immunoSEQ multiplex PCR, and TCRdb kept only the in-frame ones, dropping some. This sample has tens of thousands of clones; about nine tenths occur once, and the top ten carry around 0.31%. The gene calls are TRBV19 and TRBJ2-1, with 12 nucleotides matching TRBD2. This clonotype was sampled from an adult with an advanced solid tumor such as melanoma, head and neck, liver or kidney cancer. This sample comprised CD4+ or CD8+ T cells sorted from blood, obtained in a trial of the OX40 agonist ivuxolimab. This chain's CDR3 is CASSNTGLAGLYNEQFF. As DNA, the CDR3 is TGTGCCAGTAGTAATACTGGACTAGCGGGGCTCTACAATGAGCAGTTCTTC.